These 27 T cell receptor beta chains share one sample of origin, sequenced in a study of shared clonotypes between healthy human individuals. Only in-frame clones appear in the TCRdb table, and some are missing; sequencing was by immunoSEQ multiplex PCR. Among roughly 1.4 million clones listed, roughly 98.5% were seen once. The sequencing input was naive CD4+ T cells sorted from blood. This sample's subset: CD45RA+ positively selected. These TCRs come from a man aged 25-45 years in good health.

In regard to this clone: Other DNA variants within this sample encode the same CDR3. The rearrangement joins TRBV7-9 to TRBJ1-1; D call uncertain. V dropped 2 bases and J dropped 0 bases, with 4 bases sitting between them. This CDR3 is 13 amino acids long. The V gene's germline CDR1 is SEHNR and CDR2 FQNEAQ (reference sequence). The CDR3 coding sequence is TGTGCCAGCAGCTTAATTATGAACACTGAAGCTTTCTTT. Its translation is CASSLIMNTEAFF.

V and J are TRBV19 and TRBJ1-5; TRBD1 matches at 7 bases. The J segment lost 0 bases and the V segment lost 6 bases, leaving 5 bases of the junction unmatched. The CDR3 spans 15 residues. Germline V gene lookup returns CDR1 LNHDA and CDR2 SQIVND (reference sequence). CDR3 in amino acids: CASRNGQVSNQPQHF. As DNA, the CDR3 is TGTGCCAGTAGAAATGGACAGGTTAGCAATCAGCCCCAGCATTTT.

The chain has TRBV2 and TRBJ2-2; D unresolved. Per the germline V gene, CDR1 is SNHLY and CDR2 is FYNNEI. Between the trimmed V and J ends, which lost 2 bases and 3 bases, there was a span of 10 bases. CDR3 size: 15 residues. CDR3 coding DNA: TGTGCCAGCAGTGAAAAAGGGTTGTACACCGGGGAGCTGTTTTTT. Amino acid sequence: CASSEKGLYTGELFF.

The DNA of the CDR3 is TGTGCCAGCAGTCTACAAAGCAATCAGCCCCAGCATTTT. Translation: CASSLQSNQPQHF. The V and J genes are TRBV2 and TRBJ1-5; D not certain. CDR1 and CDR2 (germline): SNHLY, FYNNEI. The CDR3 runs to 13 residues. Trimming left V 5 bases short and J 1 base short, with 6 bases between. Supplemented by reference TRBV2 and TRBJ1-5, the full variable domain reads EPEVTQTPSHQVTQMGQEVILRCVPISNHLYFYWYRQILGQKVEFLVSFYNNEISEKSEIFDDQFSVERPDGSNFTLKIRSTKLEDSAMYFCASSLQSNQPQHFGDGTRLSIL.

This chain joins TRBV19 and TRBJ1-1, with D possibly being TRBD1 (5 bases). Trimming took off 7 bases at V and 6 bases at J, with 27 bases between the two ends. CDR1 is LNHDA, CDR2 SQIVND, per germline (reference sequence). This CDR3 contains 17 residues. CDR3 amino acids: CASTLVPTGQGRPEAFF. The CDR3, as DNA: TGTGCCAGTACCCTGGTTCCCACCGGGCAGGGCAGACCTGAAGCTTTCTTT.

The chain joins TRBV5-1 to TRBJ2-1, with 8 bases fitting TRBD2. Germline V gene data show CDR1 as SGHRS and CDR2 as YFSETQ. The CDR3 loop spans 15 amino acids. J lost 1 base, V lost 4 bases, and 4 bases had no gene match. CDR3 amino acids: CASSTAGESYNEQFF. In nucleotides, the CDR3 is TGCGCCAGCAGCACAGCGGGAGAGTCCTACAATGAGCAGTTCTTC. Using reference TRBV5-1 and TRBJ2-1 for the parts outside the CDR3, the full variable domain is KAGVTQTPRYLIKTRGQQVTLSCSPISGHRSVSWYQQTPGQGLQFLFEYFSETQRNKGNFPGRFSGRQFSNSRSEMNVSTLELGDSALYLCASSTAGESYNEQFFGPGTRLTVL.

V and J are TRBV7-9 and TRBJ2-2, with D possibly being TRBD1 (5 bases). V was clipped by 5 bases and J by 0 bases, with 16 bases between them. The CDR3 has 17 residues. Per the germline V gene, CDR1 is SEHNR and CDR2 is FQNEAQ (reference sequence). CDR3 in amino acids: CASSPTTDRPNTGELFF. DNA for the CDR3: TGTGCCAGCAGCCCGACGACCGACAGACCGAACACCGGGGAGCTGTTTTTT.

The chain couples TRBV4-1 to TRBJ2-1; D remains ambiguous. CDR1 and CDR2 from the germline V gene are MGHRA and YSYEKL. The CDR3 extends over 16 amino acids. Trimming took off 3 bases at V and 8 bases at J, with 20 bases between the two ends. CDR3 bases: TGCGCCAGCAGCCAGCCAGGTCGTAGTATCACCGATGAGCAGTTCTTC. It is translated as CASSQPGRSITDEQFF.

The CDR3 bases are TGTGCCAGCAGCTTAGGTGGCGGGACCGGCACAGATACGCAGTATTTT. Residues: CASSLGGGTGTDTQYF. The J gene is TRBJ2-3, the V gene TRBV7-6; TRBD2 might be the D (6 bases). CDR1 and CDR2 from the germline V gene are SGHVS and FNYEAQ. CDR3 length: 16 amino acids. V was shortened by 1 base and J by 1 base, with 12 bases between the two germline ends.

The chain recombines TRBV6-4 with TRBJ2-3; 9 bases align to TRBD2. This CDR3 has 15 residues. J lost 6 bases, V lost 0 bases, and 4 bases had no gene match. CDR1 is MRHNA and CDR2 is SNTAGT in the germline V gene. The CDR3 bases are TGTGCCAGCAGTGACTCGAGTAGCGGGAGTGATACGCAGTATTTT. Its protein is CASSDSSSGSDTQYF.

The chain links TRBV15 to TRBJ1-5, with 9 bases that match TRBD1. The CDR3 contains 14 residues. V gave up 1 base and J gave up 12 bases; unmatched junction bases: 7. Looked up from germline, CDR1 is LNHNV and CDR2 is YYDKDF (reference sequence). CDR3 in DNA: TGTGCCACCAGCAGAGTCGGGACAGGGAAGAGCCAGCATTTT. It codes for CATSRVGTGKSQHF.

The CDR3 bases are TGTGCCAGCAGCCTGACAGGGGAAAACACCGGGGAGCTGTTTTTT. This sequence encodes CASSLTGENTGELFF. This chain joins TRBV7-2 and TRBJ2-2; 8 bases match TRBD1. Germline trimming cut 5 bases from V and 2 bases from J; bases unmatched to any gene: 4. Germline V gives CDR1 SGHTA, CDR2 FQGNSA. The CDR3 spans 15 residues. Based on the CDR3 plus reference TRBV7-2 and TRBJ2-2, the full variable domain is GAGVSQSPSNKVTEKGKDVELRCDPISGHTALYWYRQSLGQGLEFLIYFQGNSAPDKSGLPSDRFSAERTGGSVSTLTIQRTQQEDSAVYLCASSLTGENTGELFFGEGSRLTVL.

The table lists this clone with a count of one. The chain recombines TRBV11-3 with TRBJ2-2; D is perhaps TRBD1 (6 bases). Germline CDR1 is SGHNT and CDR2 is YENEEA. Trimming removed 6 bases from V and 0 bases from J, with 8 bases in between. The CDR3 consists of 14 residues. CDR3 amino acids: CASSDRSNTGELFF. CDR3 DNA sequence: TGTGCCAGCAGTGACAGGTCGAACACCGGGGAGCTGTTTTTT.

V is TRBV7-9 and J is TRBJ2-7, with TRBD2 identical over 14 bases. J gave up 3 bases and V 4 bases, and 14 bases lay outside the gene matches. The CDR3 totals 19 residues. The germline gives CDR1 SEHNR, CDR2 FQNEAQ (reference sequence). CDR3 coding DNA: TGTGCCAGCAGCTCCCCCCCCCGGACTAGCGGGAGGAATTTCTACGAGCAGTACTTC. It encodes CASSSPPRTSGRNFYEQYF.

J is TRBJ2-2 and V is TRBV4-1, with 7 bases aligning to TRBD1. V lost 4 bases, J lost 2 bases, and 13 bases stayed unmatched. Germline CDR1 and CDR2: MGHRA and YSYEKL. The CDR3 consists of 18 residues. The CDR3 DNA reads TGCGCCAGCAGCCCACGCGACAGGGACCCCCTAAACACCGGGGAGCTGTTTTTT. Amino acids: CASSPRDRDPLNTGELFF.

The chain recombines TRBV7-9 with TRBJ2-6; weak D call: TRBD1 (6 bases). Looked up from germline, CDR1 is SEHNR and CDR2 is FQNEAQ (reference sequence). Trimming took off 8 bases at V and 2 bases at J, with 16 bases between the two ends. CDR3 length: 16 residues. CDR3 loop: CASGLYAGAGANVLTF. CDR3 DNA sequence: TGTGCCAGCGGACTCTACGCAGGGGCTGGGGCCAACGTCCTGACTTTC.

The chain combines TRBV12-5 with TRBJ1-4; the D is unclear. This CDR3 has 15 amino acids. The germline V and J ends were trimmed by 5 bases and 0 bases, with 10 bases remaining between them. The germline CDR1 and CDR2 sequences are LGHNT and FRNRAP. The CDR3 reads CASGLPGATNEKLFF. CDR3 nucleotides: TGTGCTAGTGGTCTCCCGGGTGCAACTAATGAAAAACTGTTTTTT.

The chain joins TRBV7-9 to TRBJ1-2; the D is unclear. The V end lost 0 bases, the J end lost 0 bases, and 5 bases lay between the germline ends. The CDR3 spans 14 residues. The germline V gene encodes CDR1 SEHNR and CDR2 FQNEAQ (reference sequence). CDR3 residues: CASSLAIANYGYTF. Here the CDR3 DNA reads TGTGCCAGCAGCTTAGCAATAGCTAACTATGGCTACACCTTC.

The CDR3 region has the DNA TGTGCCAGCAGCGTAGCCGGGGGACACTACGAGCAGTACTTC. Translated: CASSVAGGHYEQYF. This sequence joins TRBV9 and TRBJ2-7; the D call may be TRBD1 or TRBD2 (6 bases each). Germline V gene data show CDR1 as SGDLS and CDR2 as YYNGEE. Trimming took off 0 bases at V and 3 bases at J, with 10 bases between the two ends. The CDR3 has 14 residues.

The J gene is TRBJ1-1, the V gene TRBV5-1; D not resolved. CDR1 and CDR2 (germline): SGHRS, YFSETQ. CDR3 size: 16 residues. The V end was cut by 5 bases, the J end by 2 bases, with 19 bases between. CDR3 sequence reads: CASSRPNSGPNTEAFF. The CDR3, as DNA: TGCGCCAGCAGTAGGCCAAACAGCGGGCCAAACACTGAAGCTTTCTTT.

The chain has TRBV9 and TRBJ2-1, with D possibly being TRBD1 or TRBD2 (5 bases each). The CDR3 length is 15 residues. V was shortened by 4 bases and J by 7 bases, with 18 bases between the two germline ends. The V gene's germline CDR1 is SGDLS and CDR2 YYNGEE. In DNA form, the CDR3 reads TGTGCCAGCAGCTCCTTCGAGAGGGGACGGAATGAGCAGTTCTTC. This sequence encodes CASSSFERGRNEQFF. The whole variable domain, remainder taken from reference TRBV9 and TRBJ2-1, is DSGVTQTPKHLITATGQRVTLRCSPRSGDLSVYWYQQSLDQGLQFLIQYYNGEERAKGNILERFSAQQFPDLHSELNLSSLELGDSALYFCASSSFERGRNEQFFGPGTRLTVL.

This chain links TRBV28 with TRBJ1-4, with D maybe TRBD1 (5 bases). The germline CDR1 and CDR2 sequences are MDHEN and SYDVKM. The CDR3 is made up of 13 amino acids. Trimming took off 6 bases at V and 2 bases at J, with 7 bases between the two ends. The CDR3: CASSRDTNEKLFF. The CDR3 bases are TGTGCCAGCAGCCGGGACACTAATGAAAAACTGTTTTTT.

The genes are TRBV7-9 and TRBJ2-7, with 8 bases that match TRBD1. CDR1 and CDR2 from the germline V gene are SEHNR and FQNEAQ (reference sequence). The CDR3 extends over 15 amino acids. J was trimmed by 4 bases and V by 4 bases; bases with no gene match: 9. The CDR3 reads CASSSGQGRIYEQYF. The CDR3 DNA follows: TGTGCCAGCAGCTCCGGACAGGGTAGAATTTACGAGCAGTACTTC.

Notes on this clone: The sample has other DNA sequences that encode this CDR3 too. This chain connects TRBV18 to TRBJ2-2, with D possibly matching TRBD1 (6 bases). CDR3 length equals 13 residues. The germline V gene encodes CDR1 KGHSH and CDR2 LQKENI. Trimming took off 5 bases at V and 5 bases at J, with 9 bases between the two ends. CDR3 in amino acids: CASSATGTGELFF. The CDR3 DNA reads TGTGCCAGCTCAGCCACAGGGACCGGGGAGCTGTTTTTT.

This chain uses TRBV6-1 with TRBJ1-2, with 7 positions matching TRBD1. The trim removed 6 bases at V and 6 bases at J, leaving 7 bases unmatched. The CDR3 runs to 13 residues. Looked up from germline, CDR1 is MNHNS and CDR2 is SASEGT. The CDR3 DNA is TGTGCCAGCAGCAGACAGGGCCAAGATGGCTACACCTTC. Translation: CASSRQGQDGYTF.

The V and J genes are TRBV2 and TRBJ2-1, with 8 bases aligning to TRBD1. Unmatched junction bases numbered 12, after V lost 8 bases and J lost 6 bases. CDR1 is SNHLY, CDR2 FYNNEI, per germline. CDR3 size: 15 residues. The CDR3 DNA reads TGTGCCAGCCTGGGGGCCAGGGGGCTTCTCAATGAGCAGTTCTTC. Translating it yields CASLGARGLLNEQFF.

The chain employs TRBV30 and TRBJ2-1; 8 bases are a match to TRBD2. With 2 bases clipped from V and 7 bases from J, the junction kept 10 bases outside the gene matches. Germline V gene lookup returns CDR1 GTSNPN and CDR2 SVGIG (reference sequence). CDR3 length: 15 residues. DNA for the CDR3: TGTGCCTGGAGTAGAGTTAGCGGGGTGGGTAATGAGCAGTTCTTC. It yields the protein CAWSRVSGVGNEQFF. Full variable domain (remainder filled in from reference TRBV30 and TRBJ2-1): SQTIHQWPATLVQPVGSPLSLECTVEGTSNPNLYWYRQAAGRGLQLLFYSVGIGQISSEVPQNLSASRPQDRQFILSSKKLLLSDSGFYLCAWSRVSGVGNEQFFGPGTRLTVL.